The next 4 T cell receptor beta chains were all read from a single sample in a study of OX40 agonist ivuxolimab in advanced cancers. The table came from immunoSEQ multiplex PCR; TCRdb's copy has only in-frame clones and leaves some out. The data hold roughly 75,000 clones, with roughly 89% observed a single time. Material: CD4+ or CD8+ T cells sorted from blood, obtained in a trial of the OX40 agonist ivuxolimab. The source is an adult with an advanced solid tumor such as melanoma, head and neck, liver or kidney cancer.

V usage is TRBV6-1 and J usage is TRBJ1-4; 10 positions match TRBD1. This CDR3 comprises 15 residues. V shed 0 bases and J 6 bases; nucleotides not matched to a gene: 1. Germline CDR1 MNHNS, CDR2 SASEGT. CDR3 sequence (DNA): TGTGCCAGCAGTGAAGCGACAGGGGGCTATGAAAAACTGTTTTTT. Protein: CASSEATGGYEKLFF.

The genes are TRBV6-5 and TRBJ2-3, with D unresolved. Germline CDR1 and CDR2: MNHEY and SVGAGI. Deletions cut 6 bases from V and 7 bases from J, with 14 bases between. The CDR3 has 13 amino acids. The CDR3 sequence: CASSPPALNTQYF. The CDR3 DNA reads TGTGCCAGCAGCCCCCCCGCCCTGAATACGCAGTATTTT.

The chain combines TRBV18 with TRBJ1-1; D remains unclear. CDR3 length: 13 amino acids. Trimming took off 1 base at V and 3 bases at J, with 6 bases between the two ends. Germline CDR1 is KGHSH and CDR2 is LQKENI. The CDR3 region is CASSPQRDTEAFF. The CDR3 nucleotides read TGTGCCAGCTCACCACAGCGGGACACTGAAGCTTTCTTT.

This clone was detected once. The CDR3 region is CASSQEDWLWDEQYF. The CDR3 bases are TGTGCCAGCAGCCAAGAGGACTGGCTCTGGGACGAGCAGTACTTC. The chain recombines TRBV14 with TRBJ2-5, with TRBD2 as a possible D gene (5 bases). Matching the DNA end better, TRBJ2-7 makes the J call doubtful. The CDR3 has 15 amino acids. Per the germline V gene, CDR1 is SGHDN and CDR2 is FVKESK.